The 14 T cell receptor beta chains in this list originate from one sample, sequenced in a study of a mutant IDH1 vaccine in newly diagnosed glioma. These TCRs' antigens remain unknown. Time point defined: week 11, during vaccination. With topical imiquimod, each dose of the vaccine consisted of 300 ug of mutant IDH1 20-mer peptide. Profiled with immunoSEQ multiplex PCR; TCRdb holds only in-frame clones, not every one. The data show tens of thousands of clones, 84% seen once. Sequenced here: PBMCs, sampled from a glioma patient whose treatment included an IDH1 peptide vaccine. The source is a man in his forties with glioma.

This clone has a handful of counts. The gene calls are TRBV19 and TRBJ1-2; D is ambiguous. CDR3 length equals 15 residues. V lost 5 bases, J lost 4 bases, and 17 bases lay in between. Germline CDR1 and CDR2: LNHDA and SQIVND (reference sequence). CDR3 sequence: CASSPAGAEGYGYTF. CDR3 nucleotides: TGTGCCAGTAGTCCAGCAGGAGCTGAGGGCTATGGCTACACCTTC.

The chain carries TRBV6-1 and TRBJ1-5; 7 nucleotides line up with TRBD1. Trimming cost V 9 bases and J 0 bases; bases outside gene matches: 2. Germline V CDR1 and CDR2: MNHNS, SASEGT. This CDR3 comprises 13 residues. The CDR3 DNA follows: TGTGCCAGTACAGGGGTTAGCAATCAGCCCCAGCATTTT. The encoded protein is CASTGVSNQPQHF.

The genes are TRBV7-2 and TRBJ2-3, with D perhaps matching TRBD2 (5 bases). Germline V gene sequence: CDR1 SGHTA, CDR2 FQGNSA. This CDR3 contains 14 residues. V shed 8 bases and J shed 0 bases, with 12 bases lying between them. The CDR3 spells CASGIATSTDTQYF. The CDR3 region has the DNA TGTGCCAGCGGGATAGCGACTAGCACAGATACGCAGTATTTT.

This chain joins TRBV6-1 and TRBJ2-7; no firm D call. Deletions cut 4 bases from V and 3 bases from J, with 13 bases between. Germline CDR1 is MNHNS and CDR2 is SASEGT. The CDR3 is 14 residues long. CDR3 protein: CASSGPPRVYEQYF. Here the CDR3 DNA reads TGTGCCAGCAGTGGGCCCCCTCGCGTCTACGAGCAGTACTTC.

This chain links TRBV4-2 with TRBJ2-7; 9 bases line up with TRBD1. The ends lost 1 base at V and 7 bases at J; junction bases unmatched: 11. The CDR3 spans 16 residues. Germline V CDR1 and CDR2: LGHNA, YNFKEQ. The chain's CDR3 is CASSQGPTGGGFEQYF. As DNA, the CDR3 is TGTGCCAGCAGCCAAGGACCGACAGGGGGTGGCTTTGAGCAGTACTTC.

The chain has TRBV20-1 and TRBJ2-3, with D unclear. The CDR3 extends over 11 amino acids. Germline V gene lookup returns CDR1 DFQATT and CDR2 SNEGSKA (reference sequence). V lost 3 bases, J lost 4 bases, and 5 bases lay in between. The CDR3 loop is CSASRADTQYF. CDR3 bases: TGCAGTGCTAGTAGGGCAGATACGCAGTATTTT.

The chain links TRBV4-2 to TRBJ2-7; 8 bases match TRBD2. Germline CDR1 LGHNA, CDR2 YNFKEQ. With 2 bases clipped from V and 2 bases from J, the junction kept 2 bases outside the gene matches. The CDR3 is 14 amino acids. The CDR3 nucleotides are TGTGCCAGCAGCCAACATAGCGGGACCTACGAGCAGTACTTC. Translation: CASSQHSGTYEQYF.

V and J are TRBV6-5 and TRBJ2-2, with D possibly matching TRBD2 (6 bases). The germline V gene has CDR1 MNHEY and CDR2 SVGAGI. The CDR3 is 15 residues long. The ends were cut back, 8 bases at V and 0 bases at J, with 13 bases in the middle. CDR3 loop: CASGRHGANTGELFF. In DNA form, the CDR3 reads TGTGCCAGCGGGAGGCACGGCGCGAACACCGGGGAGCTGTTTTTT.

The V and J genes are TRBV7-9 and TRBJ2-7; a weak D match, TRBD1 (5 bases). The V and J ends lost 2 bases and 3 bases respectively, with 14 bases between them. Looked up from germline, CDR1 is SEHNR and CDR2 is FQNEAQ (reference sequence). There are 15 residues in the CDR3. The CDR3 bases are TGTGCCAGCAGCTTATTTGGGGCGCCCGGCTACGAGCAGTACTTC. Its protein product is CASSLFGAPGYEQYF. Complete variable domain (other parts from reference TRBV7-9 and TRBJ2-7): DTGVSQNPRHKITKRGQNVTFRCDPISEHNRLYWYRQTLGQGPEFLTYFQNEAQLEKSRLLSDRFSAERPKGSFSTLEIQRTEQGDSAMYLCASSLFGAPGYEQYFGPGTRLTVT.

V usage is TRBV7-9 and J usage is TRBJ2-2; D possibly corresponds to TRBD2 (7 bases). Trimming shortened V by 3 bases and J by 3 bases, and 11 bases separated the two germline ends. The CDR3 runs 15 residues. The germline CDR1 and CDR2 sequences are SEHNR and FQNEAQ (reference sequence). The CDR3 loop is CASSFGGGDTGELFF. The DNA of the CDR3 is TGTGCCAGCAGCTTCGGCGGGGGCGACACCGGGGAGCTGTTTTTT. Supplemented by reference TRBV7-9 and TRBJ2-2, the full variable domain reads DTGVSQNPRHKITKRGQNVTFRCDPISEHNRLYWYRQTLGQGPEFLTYFQNEAQLEKSRLLSDRFSAERPKGSFSTLEIQRTEQGDSAMYLCASSFGGGDTGELFFGEGSRLTVL.

The gene calls are TRBV27 and TRBJ2-1, with D uncertain. This CDR3 comprises 12 residues. CDR1 MNHEY and CDR2 SMNVEV come from the germline V gene (reference sequence). The ends were cut back, 3 bases at V and 9 bases at J, with 9 bases in the middle. The CDR3 region is CASSFRVGEQFF. CDR3 nucleotide sequence: TGTGCCAGCAGTTTCCGGGTCGGTGAGCAGTTCTTC.

The rearrangement links TRBV19 to TRBJ2-6, with a weak D call TRBD1 (6 bases). V lost 8 bases and J 4 bases, leaving 15 bases between the germline ends. The CDR3 is made up of 15 amino acids. Germline CDR1 reads LNHDA; CDR2 reads SQIVND (reference sequence). Here the CDR3 DNA reads TGTGCCAGTGGATTACAGGGCCTGGGGGCCAACGTCCTGACTTTC. As protein: CASGLQGLGANVLTF.

As to this clone: At one of its ends the junction is not consistent with the germline gene, which may arise from a read error. The V gene is TRBV7-7, the J gene TRBJ2-1, with TRBD1 as a possible D gene (6 bases). Germline V gene lookup returns CDR1 SSHAT and CDR2 FNYEAQ (reference sequence). This CDR3 has 13 amino acids. The CDR3 region has the DNA TGTGCTAGCAGCTTAGGACAGTACAATGAGCAGTTCTTC. Translation gives CASSLGQYNEQFF.

The CDR3 is CASRTTGEVGYTF. CDR3 DNA: TGTGCCAGCAGAACGACAGGGGAGGTGGGCTACACCTTC. V is TRBV6-5 and J is TRBJ1-2; 8 bases are a match to TRBD1. This CDR3 is built from 13 residues. V was pared by 6 bases and J by 8 bases, with 8 bases of the junction left unmatched. Germline V gives CDR1 MNHEY, CDR2 SVGAGI.